This section outlines one TCR beta chain sequence together with its context. Its cognate antigen has yet to be identified. The input lacks base qualities; no much larger clone sits a single base away. These data originate in a study of T cell responses to AZD1222 COVID-19 vaccine (dated by TCRdb to the early 2020s). About the investigation overall: Because spike-specific TCR depth and breadth did not differ between the two schedules, AZD1222 recipients who got a second dose at roughly 4 weeks were pooled with those who got a second dose at roughly 12 weeks. TCR sequencing was performed for about 240 trial participants, of whom 207 were given two doses of AZD1222 and approximately 25 were given two doses of MenACWY control vaccine. Trial participants were enrolled by age into subgroups of 18-55, 56-69 and 70-plus years, and roughly 150, 30 and 60 TCR-sequenced participants, respectively, were included in these subgroups. The research as a whole found: Because no day 14 peak-response samples were available, repertoires were characterized only after the peak T cell response. In the small 56-69-year group, the increase in depth fell short of significance, most likely because of low power. Participants were mostly white British and included more females than males, and it was suggested by the authors that clonal diversity may have been underestimated. After two AZD1222 doses, both the breadth and the depth of spike-specific TCRs were significantly higher than at day 0 and than in MenACWY recipients. The vaccine-associated CD4 TCRs covered the entire spike protein, and the dominant responses fell in regions 160-218 and 743-854. Epitopes outside the regions mutated in the B.1.351 and B.1.1.7 variants were reportedly recognized by nearly half of the unique spike-specific TCRs. Conclusions about previously exposed vaccinees are limited because only six or seven AZD1222 recipients were SARS-CoV-2 seropositive at baseline.

For CDR1 and CDR2, the germline V gene lists SGHDT and YYEEEE. The trim is 2 bases for V and 7 bases for J, with a gap of 19 bases between the germline ends. CDR3 length: 15 amino acids, cysteine to phenylalanine. The CDR3 DNA has 45 bases and is translated from base 1. The CDR3 regions of human TCRbeta chains were analyzed by immunosequencing. Per the original workflow: TCRs in the repertoires were compared against a reference library of SARS-CoV-2-specific TCRs that had been generated with the MIRA antigen-specificity platform. Breadth was defined as the fraction of unique TCRs that were SARS-CoV-2-associated. Depth was defined as the fraction of total T cells that were SARS-CoV-2-associated. Using the MIRA data, each spike-specific TCR was mapped to the spike region that the TCR reacts to and placed in a CD4 or CD8 class. Log10-transformed breadth and depth values were compared by one-way ANOVA with Sidak's multiple comparisons tests. TCRdb provides this immuneACCESS table in a form limited to in-frame rearrangements. Some clones are lacking; in checked studies, under half of them reflect an unresolved V gene, and why the rest are absent is not known. Clonal size and the V and J genes are those of that table, whereas D and trimming came from the DNA. The sample yields fewer than 130,000 clones; about 90% were counted once. The ten largest clones represent roughly 3% of the sample.

Reading the label with the study, this specimen's time point is: baseline before first vaccination. The vaccinee samples were drawn from two UK trials, COV001 and COV002, one of which was a single-blind randomized controlled phase 2/3 trial testing AZD1222 (ChAdOx1 nCoV-19) in healthy adults. For TCRbeta chain sequencing, PBMC samples were collected from trial participants at day 0 and at day 28 after the second dose. This material consisted of peripheral blood, taken on day 0 of AZD1222 vaccination. The chain joins TRBV5-6 to TRBJ2-7; TRBD2 might be the D gene, on 5 matching bases. The TCR originated in an adult in good health. The CDR3 loop reads CASSFYPRRMLEQYF. The sequence in DNA is TGTGCCAGCAGCTTCTACCCGCGGAGGATGTTAGAGCAGTACTTC.